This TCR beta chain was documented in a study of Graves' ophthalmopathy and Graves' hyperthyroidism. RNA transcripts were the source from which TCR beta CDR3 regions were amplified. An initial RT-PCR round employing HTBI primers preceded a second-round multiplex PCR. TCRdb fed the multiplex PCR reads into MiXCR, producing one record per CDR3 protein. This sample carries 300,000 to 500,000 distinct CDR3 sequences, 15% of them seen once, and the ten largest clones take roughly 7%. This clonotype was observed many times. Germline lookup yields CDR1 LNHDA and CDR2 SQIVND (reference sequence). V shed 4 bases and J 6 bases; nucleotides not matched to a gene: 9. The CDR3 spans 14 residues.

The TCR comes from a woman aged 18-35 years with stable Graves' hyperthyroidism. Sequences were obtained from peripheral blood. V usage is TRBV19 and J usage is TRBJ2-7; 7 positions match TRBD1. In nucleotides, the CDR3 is TGTGCCAGTAGTACGGGGCAGGGGGTGAGCGAGCAGTACTTC. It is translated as CASSTGQGVSEQYF.